This entry lists 27 T cell receptor beta chains sequenced from one sample in a study of cytomegalovirus exposure and HLA in healthy donors. The PCR employed 60 Vbeta primers together with 13 Jbeta primers. The table came from immunoSEQ multiplex PCR; TCRdb's copy has only in-frame clones and leaves some out. Of some 120,000 clones listed, 81% are singletons. The sample taken for sequencing was PBMCs. All receptors derive from a woman aged 25-40 years in good health and CMV-seronegative.

This clone was found once. The V and J genes are TRBV7-3 and TRBJ2-5; 12 bases match TRBD1. The CDR3 spans 15 residues. Germline V gene lookup returns CDR1 SGHTA and CDR2 FQGTGA. V trimming: 5 bases; J trimming: 5 bases; junction bases outside the gene matches: 6. CDR3 DNA: TGTGCCAGCAGCCAGGGACAGGGGGCGATGGAGACCCAGTACTTC. This gives the protein CASSQGQGAMETQYF.

This chain uses TRBV28 with TRBJ2-1; D is unclear. CDR1 MDHEN and CDR2 SYDVKM come from the germline V gene. The CDR3 loop spans 14 amino acids. Trimming took 6 bases from V and 7 from J, leaving 16 bases between them. The CDR3 nucleotides read TGTGCCAGCAGGCCCGTTAAGAGTTCAAATGAGCAGTTCTTC. Translated, it gives CASRPVKSSNEQFF.

The CDR3 bases are TGTGCCAGCAGTTTCTCTCTAGCGGTCACAGATACGCAGTATTTT. Protein product: CASSFSLAVTDTQYF. The chain couples TRBV28 to TRBJ2-3, with 7 bases aligning to TRBD2. CDR3 length: 15 residues. Trimming removed 3 bases from V and 2 bases from J; junction bases left unmatched: 5. Germline values: CDR1 MDHEN, CDR2 SYDVKM.

This clone appeared a single time. V usage is TRBV6-5 and J usage is TRBJ1-6; D is unresolved. The V and J ends lost 6 bases and 5 bases respectively, with 14 bases between them. This CDR3 is built from 15 residues. Germline V gene sequence: CDR1 MNHEY, CDR2 SVGAGI. CDR3 in DNA: TGTGCCAGCAGGTCCGACCTCCTAGATAATTCACCCCTCCACTTT. Encoded protein: CASRSDLLDNSPLHF.

This clone was observed a handful of times. CDR3 bases: TGTGCCAGCAGTTACTCTGGCTCTTCTAACTATGGCTACACCTTC. This encodes CASSYSGSSNYGYTF. This sequence joins TRBV6-5 and TRBJ1-2; D ambiguous. The germline V and J ends were trimmed by 0 bases and 0 bases, with 8 bases remaining between them. The germline CDR1 and CDR2 sequences are MNHEY and SVGAGI. The length of the CDR3 is 15 residues.

The sample holds one count of this clone. J is TRBJ2-3 and V is TRBV9; 10 positions match TRBD2. V was clipped by 0 bases and J by 3 bases; unmatched bases: 10. The germline gives CDR1 SGDLS, CDR2 YYNGEE. The CDR3 length is 18 residues. Written as DNA, the CDR3 is TGTGCCAGCAGCGTAGAAGGGAGGGATAGCGGGAGGACAGATACGCAGTATTTT. It codes for CASSVEGRDSGRTDTQYF. Full variable domain (outside the CDR3, taken from reference TRBV9 and TRBJ2-3): DSGVTQTPKHLITATGQRVTLRCSPRSGDLSVYWYQQSLDQGLQFLIQYYNGEERAKGNILERFSAQQFPDLHSELNLSSLELGDSALYFCASSVEGRDSGRTDTQYFGPGTRLTVL.

This clone showed up just a few times. This same CDR3 is encoded by further DNA sequences in the sample. The chain couples TRBV5-1 to TRBJ2-7; 7 positions match TRBD2. The CDR3 consists of 14 residues. The germline gives CDR1 SGHRS, CDR2 YFSETQ. The V and J ends lost 0 bases and 1 base, in that order; junction bases with no gene match: 1. In DNA, the CDR3 is TGCGCCAGCAGCTTGGCCGGGGGGTCCTACGAGCAGTACTTC. Protein: CASSLAGGSYEQYF.

The chain joins TRBV4-1 to TRBJ2-2; 8 bases match TRBD1. The CDR3 consists of 15 residues. Trimming took 3 bases from V and 4 from J; bases not matched to a gene: 4. Germline assignment: CDR1 MGHRA and CDR2 YSYEKL. CDR3 amino acids: CASSQTGVSTGELFF. CDR3 in DNA: TGCGCCAGCAGCCAGACAGGGGTCTCCACCGGGGAGCTGTTTTTT.

This clone appeared a few times. This CDR3 is CASSQDIGAYGYTF. The CDR3 nucleotides are TGCGCCAGCAGCCAAGACATTGGGGCCTATGGCTACACCTTC. V is TRBV4-1 and J is TRBJ1-2; weak D call: TRBD1 (5 bases). This CDR3 is 14 amino acids long. CDR1 and CDR2 from the germline V gene are MGHRA and YSYEKL. Trimming took off 0 bases at V and 4 bases at J, with 9 bases between the two ends.

The gene calls are TRBV7-2 and TRBJ1-1; D is ambiguous. The CDR3 loop spans 12 amino acids. Germline values: CDR1 SGHTA, CDR2 FQGNSA. With 4 bases removed from V and 6 bases from J, the gap between germline ends came to 9 bases. The CDR3 DNA reads as TGTGCCAGCAGCTCACAAGCGTCTGAAGCTTTCTTT. It specifies CASSSQASEAFF.

This clone was recorded only once. CDR3 coding DNA: TGCGCCAGCAGTGAGACTAGCGGGAGCTACAATGAGCAGTTCTTC. As protein: CASSETSGSYNEQFF. The rearrangement links TRBV10-1 to TRBJ2-1, with 11 bases matching TRBD2. V was pared by 2 bases and J by 3 bases, with 0 bases of the junction left unmatched. This CDR3 is built from 15 residues. Germline CDR1 is WNHNN and CDR2 is SYGVQD (reference sequence).

The rearrangement links TRBV7-9 to TRBJ1-5, with 9 nucleotides matching TRBD1. The V and J ends lost 1 base and 5 bases, in that order; junction bases with no gene match: 0. The CDR3 has 14 amino acids. Germline CDR1 is SEHNR and CDR2 is FQNEAQ (reference sequence). In DNA, the CDR3 is TGTGCCAGCAGCTTAGGACAGGGGGATCAGCCCCAGCATTTT. The encoded protein is CASSLGQGDQPQHF.

Note on this clone: The junction departs from the called germline gene at one end, perhaps through a read error. The chain is built from TRBV7-9 and TRBJ2-7, with D unresolved. CDR1 and CDR2 from the germline V gene are SEHNR and FQNEAQ (reference sequence). The CDR3 is made up of 13 amino acids. CDR3 nucleotides: TGTTCCAGCAGCTTAGACGGAGCCTACGAGCAGTACTTC. Its translation: CSSSLDGAYEQYF.

The chain couples TRBV6-1 to TRBJ2-5; a weak D match, TRBD2 (6 bases). V shed 2 bases and J shed 5 bases, with 12 bases lying between them. CDR1 MNHNS and CDR2 SASEGT come from the germline V gene. CDR3 length equals 14 residues. CDR3 sequence: CASSEWAGGETQYF. Written as DNA, the CDR3 is TGTGCCAGCAGTGAATGGGCCGGAGGGGAGACCCAGTACTTC.

The rearrangement links TRBV2 to TRBJ1-2, with D possibly TRBD1 on 5 matching bases. Germline loops: CDR1 SNHLY, CDR2 FYNNEI. This CDR3 is built from 12 residues. The V end was cut by 7 bases, the J end by 1 base, with 7 bases between. Written as DNA, the CDR3 is TGTGCCAGCAAACAGGTTAACTATGGCTACACCTTC. This encodes CASKQVNYGYTF.

The chain recombines TRBV9 with TRBJ2-2; TRBD1 aligns across 7 bases. This CDR3 comprises 15 residues. V lost 5 bases, J lost 5 bases, and 9 bases stayed unmatched. The V gene's germline CDR1 is SGDLS and CDR2 YYNGEE. The CDR3 region has the DNA TGTGCCAGCAGTGAGAGACAGGGTAATACCGGGGAGCTGTTTTTT. This sequence encodes CASSERQGNTGELFF.

In DNA, the CDR3 is TGTGCCAGCAGCGTAGGAGTTTACAATGAGCAGTTCTTC. Protein product: CASSVGVYNEQFF. The gene calls are TRBV9 and TRBJ2-1; D ambiguous. This CDR3 has 13 residues. Per germline, CDR1 SGDLS and CDR2 YYNGEE. Trimming cost V 0 bases and J 4 bases, with 5 bases left between them.

This sequence joins TRBV23-1 and TRBJ2-7, with D maybe TRBD1 (5 bases). TRBV23-1 is assigned to the ORF class and has an uncertain function. This CDR3 is built from 18 residues. V was clipped by 0 bases and J by 2 bases, with 20 bases between them. This CDR3 reads CASSQSYKAPGWAYEQYF. CDR3 sequence (DNA): TGCGCCAGCAGTCAATCATACAAGGCTCCAGGGTGGGCCTACGAGCAGTACTTC.

This rearrangement joins TRBV11-2 to TRBJ2-7; weak D call: TRBD2 (5 bases). Per germline, CDR1 SGHAT and CDR2 FQNNGV. This CDR3 spans 15 amino acids. The V end was cut by 0 bases, the J end by 1 base, with 10 bases between. CDR3 sequence (DNA): TGTGCCAGCAGCTTAGAGCGGGTGTCTTCCTACGAGCAGTACTTC. It encodes CASSLERVSSYEQYF.

The genes are TRBV5-8 and TRBJ2-3; a possible D gene is TRBD2 (6 bases). In germline, CDR1 is SGHTS, CDR2 YDEGEE. Trimming removed 0 bases from V and 1 base from J, with 9 bases in between. The CDR3 contains 15 residues. CDR3 sequence: CASSLVPGGTDTQYF. The DNA for the CDR3 is TGTGCCAGCAGCTTGGTTCCGGGGGGCACAGATACGCAGTATTTT.

The rearrangement links TRBV6-5 to TRBJ2-7, with TRBD2 as a possible D gene (6 bases). With 6 bases removed from V and 0 bases from J, the gap between germline ends came to 12 bases. CDR1 is MNHEY and CDR2 is SVGAGI in the germline V gene. The CDR3 runs 14 residues. In DNA, the CDR3 is TGTGCCAGCAGACGCGGGGTCAGCTCCTACGAGCAGTACTTC. This translates into CASRRGVSSYEQYF.

The V call is TRBV5-1, the J call TRBJ2-1; 14 bases align to TRBD2. Trimming took 2 bases from V and 0 from J; bases not matched to a gene: 1. The germline gives CDR1 SGHRS, CDR2 YFSETQ. CDR3 length equals 17 residues. The CDR3 loop reads CASSFGTSGSSYNEQFF. DNA of the CDR3: TGCGCCAGCAGCTTCGGGACTAGCGGGAGCTCCTACAATGAGCAGTTCTTC.

The CDR3 sequence is CSVEGQSSSYEQYF. For the CDR3, the DNA is TGCAGCGTGGAGGGACAGTCATCCTCCTACGAGCAGTACTTC. The chain links TRBV29-1 to TRBJ2-7; weak D call: TRBD1 (7 bases). The CDR3 sequence is 14 residues long. V was shortened by 6 bases and J by 0 bases, with 15 bases between the two germline ends. CDR1 and CDR2 (germline): SQVTM, ANQGSEA.

The chain employs TRBV6-5 and TRBJ2-1, with 7 bases identical to TRBD1. This CDR3 is 14 amino acids long. V lost 5 bases and J lost 9; bases outside the gene matches: 10. Germline V gives CDR1 MNHEY, CDR2 SVGAGI. The CDR3 DNA reads TGTGCCAGCAGTGGGGTAAGCGGACAGGTTGAGCAGTTCTTC. Its translation: CASSGVSGQVEQFF.

This sequence joins TRBV18 and TRBJ2-1; tentatively, D is TRBD1 (6 bases). Trimming removed 3 bases at V and 4 bases at J, with 7 bases between. This CDR3 region has 13 residues. Germline V gene lookup returns CDR1 KGHSH and CDR2 LQKENI. The CDR3, as DNA: TGTGCCAGCTCACCCCAGGGGTACAATGAGCAGTTCTTC. Translating it yields CASSPQGYNEQFF.

The chain carries TRBV28 and TRBJ2-7; 8 bases are a match to TRBD2. Per germline, CDR1 MDHEN and CDR2 SYDVKM. Unmatched junction bases numbered 7, after V lost 8 bases and J lost 4 bases. The CDR3 has 13 amino acids. CDR3 sequence: CASGPGGFYEQYF. CDR3 bases: TGTGCCAGCGGGCCGGGGGGGTTTTACGAGCAGTACTTC. The complete variable domain, with remaining parts taken from reference TRBV28 and TRBJ2-7, reads DVKVTQSSRYLVKRTGEKVFLECVQDMDHENMFWYRQDPGLGLRLIYFSYDVKMKEKGDIPEGYSVSREKKERFSLILESASTNQTSMYLCASGPGGFYEQYFGPGTRLTVT.

This clone is a singleton in its sample. The V and J genes are TRBV19 and TRBJ2-1; 7 positions agree with TRBD1. This CDR3 has 15 residues. The V gene's germline CDR1 is LNHDA and CDR2 SQIVND (reference sequence). After removal of 7 bases from V and 6 bases from J, the junction contained 12 bases not matched to a gene. The chain's CDR3 is CASTLTGASLNEQFF. The CDR3 coding sequence is TGTGCCAGTACCCTTACAGGGGCCTCTCTCAATGAGCAGTTCTTC.